These 22 T cell receptor beta chains came from one sample sequenced in a study of shared clonotypes between healthy human individuals. Measured with immunoSEQ multiplex PCR; TCRdb has only the in-frame clones, and not every one. The sample holds about 1 million clones, around 76% seen once. The specimen was memory CD4+ T cells sorted from blood. Subset in this sample: CD45RA-negative fraction. The receptors were gathered from a man aged 18 to 30 in good health.

The chain joins TRBV7-9 to TRBJ1-4; 7 nucleotides agree with TRBD1. V gave up 5 bases and J gave up 8 bases; unmatched junction bases: 5. Germline V gene data show CDR1 as SEHNR and CDR2 as FQNEAQ (reference sequence). The CDR3 extends over 13 amino acids. CDR3 bases: TGTGCCAGCAGCCGCGGGACAGACGAAAAACTGTTTTTT. This sequence encodes CASSRGTDEKLFF.

Regarding this clone: This sample includes further DNA sequences coding for the same CDR3. The chain is built from TRBV18 and TRBJ1-1; TRBD1 aligns across 7 bases. Germline values: CDR1 KGHSH, CDR2 LQKENI. The ends lost 5 bases at V and 0 bases at J; junction bases unmatched: 3. This CDR3 is built from 14 residues. CDR3 loop: CASSRQGMNTEAFF. DNA for the CDR3: TGTGCCAGCTCAAGACAGGGTATGAACACTGAAGCTTTCTTT.

In this sample, this clone turned up many times. The genes are TRBV29-1 and TRBJ1-4, with D perhaps matching TRBD1 (5 bases). Trimming removed 1 base from V and 8 bases from J, with 11 bases in between. In germline, CDR1 is SQVTM, CDR2 ANQGSEA. The CDR3 is 13 residues long. The CDR3 nucleotides read TGCAGCGTTGAAGTTGGGGCGGGAGAAAAACTGTTTTTT. It codes for CSVEVGAGEKLFF.

This chain connects TRBV28 to TRBJ1-6; TRBD1 is a possible D gene (5 bases). The CDR3 contains 13 residues. Germline assignment: CDR1 MDHEN and CDR2 SYDVKM. V was shortened by 8 bases and J by 8 bases, with 13 bases between the two germline ends. CDR3 nucleotides: TGTGCCAGCCGGACTGAGGGGCATTCACCCCTCCACTTT. This translates into CASRTEGHSPLHF.

The chain recombines TRBV11-2 with TRBJ2-6; D might be TRBD1 or TRBD2, each matching 6 bases. V shed 1 base and J shed 0 bases, with 16 bases lying between them. Germline CDR1 is SGHAT and CDR2 is FQNNGV. The CDR3 length is 19 residues. Here the CDR3 reads CASSLVPGAFTSGANVLTF. The CDR3 nucleotides are TGTGCCAGCAGCTTAGTCCCGGGGGCTTTCACCTCTGGGGCCAACGTCCTGACTTTC.

This chain links TRBV10-3 with TRBJ2-7; 7 bases align to TRBD1. The V gene's germline CDR1 is ENHRY and CDR2 SYGVKD. The CDR3 consists of 13 residues. V gave up 6 bases and J gave up 5 bases; unmatched junction bases: 7. CDR3 protein: CAIRTGLGNEQYF. The CDR3 nucleotides are TGTGCCATCAGGACAGGGTTGGGAAACGAGCAGTACTTC.

This rearrangement joins TRBV7-2 to TRBJ2-1; no firm D call. Deletions cut 0 bases from V and 9 bases from J, with 9 bases between. The CDR3 consists of 13 residues. Germline CDR1 reads SGHTA; CDR2 reads FQGNSA. In DNA form, the CDR3 reads TGTGCCAGCAGCTTAGCAAACCGGGTTGAGCAGTTCTTC. Translating gives CASSLANRVEQFF.

The chain employs TRBV28 and TRBJ2-6; D gene uncertain. Germline CDR1 reads MDHEN; CDR2 reads SYDVKM. This CDR3 spans 13 amino acids. V was trimmed by 10 bases and J by 1 base, leaving 8 bases between them. In DNA form, the CDR3 reads TGTGCCACAGACAAATCTGGGGCCAACGTCCTGACTTTC. Amino acids: CATDKSGANVLTF.

The CDR3 reads CASILTSNYGYTF. CDR3 sequence (DNA): TGTGCCAGCATCCTTACCTCTAACTATGGCTACACCTTC. V and J are TRBV6-1 and TRBJ1-2; D remains ambiguous. In germline, CDR1 is MNHNS, CDR2 SASEGT. V shed 7 bases and J shed 0 bases, with 9 bases lying between them. The CDR3 spans 13 residues.

The gene calls are TRBV7-6 and TRBJ2-3; TRBD2 matches 16 bases. This CDR3 has 14 amino acids. Looked up from germline, CDR1 is SGHVS and CDR2 is FNYEAQ. The junction had 2 bases not matched to a gene; V was cut back by 8 bases and J by 6 bases. Here the CDR3 DNA reads TGTGCCAGCGGGACTAGCGGGGGGGTGGATACGCAGTATTTT. This gives the protein CASGTSGGVDTQYF.

This clone was seen only a few times. This chain joins TRBV6-6 and TRBJ1-5; no definite D call. Trimming removed 5 bases at V and 11 bases at J, with 13 bases between. Germline V gives CDR1 MNHNY, CDR2 SVGAGI (reference sequence). The CDR3 runs to 12 residues. As DNA, the CDR3 is TGTGCCAGCAGTAACCTCGGACGGGCCCAGCATTTT. Translated, it gives CASSNLGRAQHF.

The chain couples TRBV5-1 to TRBJ2-2; 13 positions agree with TRBD2. The CDR3 contains 17 residues. Germline CDR1 is SGHRS and CDR2 is YFSETQ. J was trimmed by 5 bases and V by 4 bases; bases with no gene match: 8. The CDR3 region is CASSHGLAGVRTGELFF. CDR3 DNA sequence: TGCGCCAGCAGCCACGGACTAGCGGGAGTCCGGACCGGGGAGCTGTTTTTT.

This clone appeared a single time. The rearrangement joins TRBV18 to TRBJ2-7; the match to TRBD2 covers 11 bases. CDR1 is KGHSH and CDR2 is LQKENI in the germline V gene. The CDR3 is 15 amino acids. The V and J ends lost 2 bases and 4 bases, in that order; junction bases with no gene match: 4. The DNA for the CDR3 is TGTGCCAGCTCACCAGGGGCTAGCGGGAGGTACGAGCAGTACTTC. Its protein product is CASSPGASGRYEQYF. Using reference TRBV18 and TRBJ2-7 for the parts outside the CDR3, the full variable domain is NAGVMQNPRHLVRRRGQEARLRCSPMKGHSHVYWYRQLPEEGLKFMVYLQKENIIDESGMPKERFSAEFPKEGPSILRIQQVVRGDSAAYFCASSPGASGRYEQYFGPGTRLTVT.

The genes are TRBV28 and TRBJ2-2; D is ambiguous. Trimming removed 6 bases at V and 8 bases at J, with 16 bases between. The CDR3 spans 14 residues. Germline V lookup: CDR1 MDHEN, CDR2 SYDVKM. CDR3 in amino acids: CASSAHDSVGELFF. In DNA form, the CDR3 reads TGTGCCAGCAGCGCTCATGATTCTGTGGGGGAGCTGTTTTTT.

About this clone: Other DNA sequences in the same sample also yield this CDR3. This chain connects TRBV30 to TRBJ2-3; D gene uncertain. Germline assignment: CDR1 GTSNPN and CDR2 SVGIG (reference sequence). V was pared by 0 bases and J by 0 bases, with 7 bases between. The CDR3 runs to 14 residues. The CDR3 reads CAWSVASSTDTQYF. The CDR3 nucleotides are TGTGCCTGGAGTGTAGCGAGTAGCACAGATACGCAGTATTTT.

The genes are TRBV7-8 and TRBJ2-1, with unresolved D. CDR3 length: 14 residues. Germline assignment: CDR1 SGHVS and CDR2 FQNEAQ. V lost 8 bases and J lost 0, with 11 bases in between. This CDR3 reads CASGTGSSYNEQFF. CDR3 nucleotide sequence: TGTGCCAGCGGCACCGGAAGCTCCTACAATGAGCAGTTCTTC. Combining the CDR3 with reference TRBV7-8 and TRBJ2-1 gives the whole variable domain GAGVSQSPRYKVAKRGQDVALRCDPISGHVSLFWYQQALGQGPEFLTYFQNEAQLDKSGLPSDRFFAERPEGSVSTLKIQRTQQEDSAVYLCASGTGSSYNEQFFGPGTRLTVL.

This chain uses TRBV7-9 with TRBJ2-6, with a tentative D call TRBD2 (5 bases). CDR3 length equals 17 residues. V was cut by 1 base and J by 4 bases, with 14 bases left in between. Germline-derived CDR1 and CDR2 are SEHNR and FQNEAQ (reference sequence). The CDR3 region has the DNA TGTGCCAGCAGCTTAGGGTCGGGGTTGACAGGGGCCAACGTCCTGACTTTC. It encodes CASSLGSGLTGANVLTF.

The chain has TRBV7-9 and TRBJ2-3; a weak D match, TRBD1 (6 bases). Trimming pared 2 bases from V and 0 bases from J, leaving 12 bases between. This CDR3 is built from 16 residues. From germline, CDR1 is SEHNR and CDR2 FQNEAQ (reference sequence). CDR3 protein: CASSLMAGVSTDTQYF. CDR3 DNA: TGTGCCAGCAGCTTAATGGCAGGGGTTAGCACAGATACGCAGTATTTT.

This chain joins TRBV28 and TRBJ2-7, with a tentative D call TRBD1 (6 bases). The germline V and J ends were trimmed by 5 bases and 1 base, with 18 bases remaining between them. The CDR3 extends over 16 amino acids. CDR1 and CDR2 from the germline V gene are MDHEN and SYDVKM. The CDR3 loop is CASSPQVIQGSYEQYF. The CDR3 coding sequence is TGTGCCAGCAGTCCGCAAGTTATACAGGGATCCTACGAGCAGTACTTC.

This clone showed up just once. The V call is TRBV6-5, the J call TRBJ2-1; D unresolved. CDR1 and CDR2 (germline): MNHEY, SVGAGI. V lost 3 bases, J lost 9 bases, and 9 bases lay in between. The CDR3 runs to 12 residues. In DNA, the CDR3 is TGTGCCAGCAGTTATTCGGGCTCTGAGCAGTTCTTC. The encoded protein is CASSYSGSEQFF.

This clone was counted once. The rearrangement uses TRBV5-4 and TRBJ2-7; D is possibly TRBD2 (7 bases). This CDR3 has 12 residues. CDR1 is SGHNT and CDR2 is YYREEE in the germline V gene (reference sequence). Deletions cut 7 bases from V and 13 bases from J, with 21 bases between. The CDR3 sequence is CASGSTQGRVYF. CDR3 DNA: TGTGCCAGCGGCTCGACTCAGGGGAGGGTATACTTC. Full variable domain (missing parts from reference TRBV5-4 and TRBJ2-7): ETGVTQSPTHLIKTRGQQVTLRCSSQSGHNTVSWYQQALGQGPQFIFQYYREEENGRGNFPPRFSGLQFPNYSSELNVNALELDDSALYLCASGSTQGRVYFGPGTRLTVT.

A few counts support this clone. The rearrangement uses TRBV6-1 and TRBJ2-7; perhaps TRBD2 as D (6 bases). V was cut by 4 bases and J by 0 bases, with 13 bases left in between. Germline V gene data show CDR1 as MNHNS and CDR2 as SASEGT. The CDR3 sequence is 15 residues long. The CDR3 is CASSARDGSSYEQYF. CDR3 bases: TGTGCCAGCAGTGCCAGGGACGGGAGCTCCTACGAGCAGTACTTC.